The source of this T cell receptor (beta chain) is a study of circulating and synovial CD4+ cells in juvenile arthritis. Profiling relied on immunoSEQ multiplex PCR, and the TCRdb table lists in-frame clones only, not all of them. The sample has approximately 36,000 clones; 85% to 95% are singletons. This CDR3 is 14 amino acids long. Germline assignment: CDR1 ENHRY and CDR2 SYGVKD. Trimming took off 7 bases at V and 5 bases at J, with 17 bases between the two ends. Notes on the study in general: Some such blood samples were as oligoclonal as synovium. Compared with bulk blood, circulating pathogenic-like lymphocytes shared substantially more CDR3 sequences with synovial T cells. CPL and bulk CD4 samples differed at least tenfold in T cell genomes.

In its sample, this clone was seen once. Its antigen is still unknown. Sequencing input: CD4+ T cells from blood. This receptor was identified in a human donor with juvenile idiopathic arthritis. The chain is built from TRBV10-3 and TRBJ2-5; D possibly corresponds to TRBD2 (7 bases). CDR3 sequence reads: CAITERGGGETQYF. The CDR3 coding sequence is TGTGCCATCACCGAACGGGGAGGGGGTGAGACCCAGTACTTC.